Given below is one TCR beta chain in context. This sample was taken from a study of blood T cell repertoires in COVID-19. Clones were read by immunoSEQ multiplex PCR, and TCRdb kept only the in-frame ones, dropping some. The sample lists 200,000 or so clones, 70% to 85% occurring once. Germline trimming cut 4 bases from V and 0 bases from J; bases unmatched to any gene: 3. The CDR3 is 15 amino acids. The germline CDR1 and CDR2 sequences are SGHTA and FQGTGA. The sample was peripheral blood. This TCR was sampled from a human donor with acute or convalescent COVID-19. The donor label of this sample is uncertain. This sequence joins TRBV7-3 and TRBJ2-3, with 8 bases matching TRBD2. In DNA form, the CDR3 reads TGTGCCAGCAGCTCCTTAGCGGGAAGCACAGATACGCAGTATTTT. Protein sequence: CASSSLAGSTDTQYF.